This TCR beta chain was identified in a study of shared clonotypes between healthy human individuals. General study findings and limits: Relative to clonotypes present in all four donors, those not shared had lower generation probabilities. When naive CD4 clonotypes were compared across a few donors, about 4.8% were shared.

Turning to this clone: No antigen is known for it.

Authors' processing steps: For the immunoSEQ data, sequences were junction-only without quality scores, so filtering differed. Clones were read by immunoSEQ multiplex PCR, and TCRdb kept only the in-frame ones, dropping some. V and J calls and clone size are copied from that table; D and trimming were computed from the DNA. The table has about 2 million clones, roughly 95% seen once. CDR3 length: 13 amino acids. Germline CDR1 KGHSH, CDR2 LQKENI. V lost 7 bases and J 5 bases, leaving 13 bases between the germline ends. Naivety among CD8 cells was defined by CD45RO negativity and positive CCR7 selection, thereby excluding terminally differentiated effector memory CD45RA+ cells. Everyone who donated was a Caucasian adult who lived in Nashville, Tennessee.

Source material: naive CD8+ T cells sorted from blood. The chain has TRBV18 and TRBJ2-3; D is possibly TRBD1 (5 bases). This TCR was recovered from a man between 18 and 35 years old in good health. The CDR3 spells CASCLQGVDTQYF. CDR3 bases: TGTGCCAGCTGTCTCCAGGGTGTAGATACGCAGTATTTT.